These T cell receptor beta chains were read from a single sample in a study of cytomegalovirus exposure and HLA in healthy donors. Sequencing was performed with immunoSEQ multiplex PCR; in TCRdb, only in-frame clones are kept and a portion is missing. The sample has about 91,000 clones, around nine tenths seen once. Sequenced: PBMCs. All receptors come from a man younger than 40 in good health and CMV-seropositive. Both conserved end residues are trimmed from each CDR3. Only part of the rows carry a size: once, few, many, or a class if the clone is expanded.

j_call | cdr3_length | v_call | clone_size | cdr3_aa
TRBJ1-1 | 12 | TRBV19 | few | ASSMGSGQGEAF
TRBJ2-3 | 12 | TRBV5-1 | few | ASSFLGVGDTQY
TRBJ2-4 | 14 | TRBV5-6 | - | ASSLGARDSGNIQY
TRBJ2-7 | 11 | TRBV4-1 | - | ASSRQGVDEQY
TRBJ2-7 | 14 | TRBV5-5 | - | ASSLALVAGAYEQY
TRBJ2-7 | 11 | TRBV28 | - | ASSLQGGYEQY
TRBJ2-2 | 14 | TRBV7-3 | - | ASSALAGEGTGELF
TRBJ2-7 | 12 | TRBV5-6 | - | ASSLAPSSYEQY
TRBJ1-4 | 13 | TRBV5-1 | - | ASSLGQGAGEKLF
TRBJ2-7 | 14 | TRBV15 | - | ATSKRRQGPSYEQY
TRBJ2-7 | 13 | TRBV5-8 | - | ASSPSRERSYEQY
TRBJ2-2 | 11 | TRBV19 | - | ASRGQYTGELF
TRBJ2-2 | 12 | TRBV30 | - | AWSPGGNTGELF
TRBJ2-3 | 13 | TRBV7-7 | - | ASSPRTGGIDTQY
TRBJ2-1 | 13 | TRBV29-1 | - | SVEGLASSYNEQF
TRBJ1-1 | 12 | TRBV30 | - | AWGPSDSLAEAF
TRBJ2-7 | 11 | TRBV6-5 | - | ASSSGEGYEQY
TRBJ1-2 | 13 | TRBV7-2 | - | ASSLAGTQGYGYT
TRBJ1-2 | 10 | TRBV30 | - | AWSVSSHGYT
TRBJ2-3 | 13 | TRBV27 | - | ASSLIQGAVDTQY
TRBJ2-7 | 13 | TRBV10-1 | - | ARNGTSGTGYEQY
TRBJ2-7 | 12 | TRBV18 | - | ASSRDRVIYEQY
TRBJ2-1 | 14 | TRBV27 | - | ASSLSPSGGYNEQF